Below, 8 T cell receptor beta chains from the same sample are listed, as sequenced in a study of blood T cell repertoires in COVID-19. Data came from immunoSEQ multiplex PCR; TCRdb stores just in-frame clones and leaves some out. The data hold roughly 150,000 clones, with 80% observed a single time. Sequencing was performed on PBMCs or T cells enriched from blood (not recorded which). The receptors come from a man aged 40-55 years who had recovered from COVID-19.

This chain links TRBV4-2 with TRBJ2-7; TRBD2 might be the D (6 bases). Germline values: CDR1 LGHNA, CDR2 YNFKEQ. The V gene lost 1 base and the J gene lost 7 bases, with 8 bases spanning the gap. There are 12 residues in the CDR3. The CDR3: CASSQAGREQYF. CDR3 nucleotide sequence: TGTGCCAGCAGCCAAGCGGGGAGGGAGCAGTACTTC.

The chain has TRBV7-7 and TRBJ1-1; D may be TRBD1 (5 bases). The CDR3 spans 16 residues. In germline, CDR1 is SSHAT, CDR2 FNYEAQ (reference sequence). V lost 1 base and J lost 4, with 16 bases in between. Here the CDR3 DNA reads TGTGCCAGCAGCTTAGACGATTACGGGAGGGGCACTGAAGCTTTCTTT. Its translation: CASSLDDYGRGTEAFF.

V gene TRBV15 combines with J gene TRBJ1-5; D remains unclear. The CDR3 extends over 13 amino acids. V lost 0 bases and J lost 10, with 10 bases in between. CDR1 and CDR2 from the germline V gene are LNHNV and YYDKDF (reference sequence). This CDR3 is CATSRERSFPQHF. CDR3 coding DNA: TGTGCCACCAGCAGAGAAAGGAGTTTTCCCCAGCATTTT. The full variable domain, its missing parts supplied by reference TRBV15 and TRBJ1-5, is DAMVIQNPRYQVTQFGKPVTLSCSQTLNHNVMYWYQQKSSQAPKLLFHYYDKDFNNEADTPDNFQSRRPNTSFCFLDIRSPGLGDTAMYLCATSRERSFPQHFGDGTRLSIL.

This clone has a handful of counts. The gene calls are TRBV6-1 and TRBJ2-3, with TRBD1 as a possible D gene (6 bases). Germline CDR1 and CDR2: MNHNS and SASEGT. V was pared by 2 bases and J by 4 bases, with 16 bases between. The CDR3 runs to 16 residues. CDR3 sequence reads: CASSETATGWSDTQYF. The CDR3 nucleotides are TGTGCCAGCAGTGAAACGGCGACAGGTTGGTCAGATACGCAGTATTTT.

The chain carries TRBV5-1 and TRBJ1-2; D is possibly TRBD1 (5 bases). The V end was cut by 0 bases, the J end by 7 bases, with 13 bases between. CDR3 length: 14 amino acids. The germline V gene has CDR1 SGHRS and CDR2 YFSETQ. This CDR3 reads CASSLGRGAGGYTF. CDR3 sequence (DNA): TGCGCCAGCAGCTTGGGGAGGGGAGCTGGTGGCTACACCTTC.

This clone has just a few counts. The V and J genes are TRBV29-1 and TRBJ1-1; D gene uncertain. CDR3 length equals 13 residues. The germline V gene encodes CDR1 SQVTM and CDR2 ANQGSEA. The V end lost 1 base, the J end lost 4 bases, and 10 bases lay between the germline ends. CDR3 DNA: TGCAGCGTTGAAGGGCAGCCGGGCACTGAAGCTTTCTTT. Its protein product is CSVEGQPGTEAFF. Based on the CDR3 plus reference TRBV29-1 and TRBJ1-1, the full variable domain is SAVISQKPSRDICQRGTSLTIQCQVDSQVTMMFWYRQQPGQSLTLIATANQGSEATYESGFVIDKFPISRPNLTFSTLTVSNMSPEDSSIYLCSVEGQPGTEAFFGQGTRLTVV.

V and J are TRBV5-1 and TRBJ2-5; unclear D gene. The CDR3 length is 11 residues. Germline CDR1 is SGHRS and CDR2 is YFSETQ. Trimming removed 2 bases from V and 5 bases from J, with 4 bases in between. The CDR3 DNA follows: TGCGCCAGCAGCTTCGGGGAGACCCAGTACTTC. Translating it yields CASSFGETQYF.

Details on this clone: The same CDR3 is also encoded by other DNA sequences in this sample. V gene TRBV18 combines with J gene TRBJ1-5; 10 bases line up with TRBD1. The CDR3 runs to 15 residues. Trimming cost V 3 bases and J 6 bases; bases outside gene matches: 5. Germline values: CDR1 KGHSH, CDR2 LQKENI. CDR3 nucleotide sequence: TGTGCCAGCTCACCCGGGACAGGGGTAAGTCAGCCCCAGCATTTT. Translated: CASSPGTGVSQPQHF.